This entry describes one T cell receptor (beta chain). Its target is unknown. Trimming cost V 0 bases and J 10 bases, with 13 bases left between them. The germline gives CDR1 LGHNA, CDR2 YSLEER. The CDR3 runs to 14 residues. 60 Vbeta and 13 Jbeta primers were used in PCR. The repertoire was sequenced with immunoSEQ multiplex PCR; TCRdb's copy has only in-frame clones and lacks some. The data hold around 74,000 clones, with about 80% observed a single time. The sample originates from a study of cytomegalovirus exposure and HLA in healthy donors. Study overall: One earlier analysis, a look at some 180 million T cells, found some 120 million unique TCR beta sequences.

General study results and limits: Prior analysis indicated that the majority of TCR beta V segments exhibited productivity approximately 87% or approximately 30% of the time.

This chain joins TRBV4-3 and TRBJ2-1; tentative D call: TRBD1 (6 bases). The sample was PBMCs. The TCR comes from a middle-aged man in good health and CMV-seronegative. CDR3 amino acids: CASSQDTGRGEQFF. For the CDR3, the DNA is TGCGCCAGCAGCCAAGATACAGGCAGGGGCGAGCAGTTCTTC.